The source of this TCR beta chain is a study of post-analysis software for immune sequencing data. Details on this clonotype: Its antigen is unidentified.

V dropped 0 bases and J dropped 3; count of bases not matched to a gene: 3. The CDR3 is 16 residues long. Germline V CDR1 and CDR2: SGHRS, YFSETQ. Study-wide results and caveats: About 5 TRBV segments were more frequent in patients than controls; TRBV5-6, TRBV5-1 and TRBV20-1 belonged to this group. There was significantly lower normalized Chao1 diversity in multiple sclerosis patients than in controls.

Tagging with unique molecular identifiers was a feature of the TCR beta cDNA libraries. TCRdb re-called the PCR reads with MiXCR, one entry per CDR3 protein. The data show hundreds of thousands of distinct CDR3 sequences, roughly 50% seen once. The clonotype comes from a girl aged 10 to 17 with multiple sclerosis. This chain uses TRBV5-1 with TRBJ2-1; 10 bases match TRBD2. The sequencing sample was made of blood. The CDR3 DNA follows: TGCGCCAGCAGCTTGGAAGCGGGAGGGCGCTACAATGAGCAGTTCTTC. Its protein product is CASSLEAGGRYNEQFF.